This T cell receptor (beta chain) comes out of a study of cytomegalovirus exposure and HLA in healthy donors. The CDR3 loop spans 16 amino acids. V lost 5 bases and J lost 0; bases outside the gene matches: 7. Germline V gene data show CDR1 as LGHNA and CDR2 as YSLEER. With regard to this clone: No antigen is known for it.

In the PCR, 60 Vbeta and 13 Jbeta primers were used. Only in-frame clones appear in the TCRdb table, and some are missing; sequencing was by immunoSEQ multiplex PCR. This sample's table reports roughly 80,000 clones. Study observations and caveats: A missense DCLRE1C variant was associated with V- and J-gene trimming of TCR beta chains in a later analysis, and an independent cohort replicated the association.

The source of this sequence is a man in his fifties or sixties in good health and CMV-seronegative. The chain carries TRBV4-3 and TRBJ2-3, with 8 bases identical to TRBD2. Sequences were obtained from PBMCs. CDR3 loop: CASSTQRGHSTDTQYF. The CDR3 DNA is TGCGCCAGCAGCACGCAGCGGGGGCATAGCACAGATACGCAGTATTTT.